The T cell receptor (beta chain) under discussion was sequenced for a study of Graves' ophthalmopathy and Graves' hyperthyroidism. General study results and limits: Its predictions of ophthalmopathy progression gave the model 55% to 71% sensitivity and about 78% specificity.

The CDR3 covers 16 residues. V lost 6 bases and J 3 bases, leaving 18 bases between the germline ends. The TCR beta CDR3 regions underwent amplification from RNA transcripts. The first-round RT-PCR employed HTBI primers together with the Qiagen OneStep RT-PCR kit. A multiplex PCR was then performed as the second round. TCRdb analysed the multiplex PCR reads with MiXCR anew, one entry per CDR3 protein. The table shows roughly 700,000 distinct CDR3 sequences, with around 40% occurring only once. As concerns this clonotype: Its antigen is not identified.

The sequenced material came from peripheral blood. This receptor was obtained from an adult man with Graves' ophthalmopathy. The chain has TRBV12-3 or TRBV12-4 and TRBJ1-5; tentatively, D is TRBD1 (6 bases). This chain's CDR3 is CASSYGTYRDNQPQHF. CDR3 nucleotide sequence: TGTGCCAGCAGCTACGGGACTTACAGGGACAATCAGCCCCAGCATTTT.